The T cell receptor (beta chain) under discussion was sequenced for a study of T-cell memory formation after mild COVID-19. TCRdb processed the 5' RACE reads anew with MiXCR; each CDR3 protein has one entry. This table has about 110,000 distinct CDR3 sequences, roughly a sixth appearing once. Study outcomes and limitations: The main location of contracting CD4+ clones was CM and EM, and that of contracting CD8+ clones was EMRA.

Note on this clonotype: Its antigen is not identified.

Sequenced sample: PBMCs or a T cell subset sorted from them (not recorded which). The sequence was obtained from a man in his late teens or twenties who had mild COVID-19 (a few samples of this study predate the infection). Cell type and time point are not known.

CDR3 coding DNA: TGCAGTGCTAGAGATCCGACGGGGGGGAGCACAGATACGCAGTATTTT. Translation gives CSARDPTGGSTDTQYF. The J gene is TRBJ2-3, the V gene TRBV20-1, with TRBD2 matching 8 bases. J gave up 0 bases and V 0 bases, and 5 bases lay outside the gene matches. This CDR3 has 16 amino acids. Germline assignment: CDR1 DFQATT and CDR2 SNEGSKA (reference sequence).